The rows below give T cell receptor beta chains drawn from one sample of a study of control samples from healthy donors and cancer patients. The table came from immunoSEQ multiplex PCR; TCRdb's copy has only in-frame clones and leaves some out. The repertoire holds some 120,000 clones, about 93% seen once, with approximately 2.7% in the top ten. The sample comprised blood. These receptor sequences come from a man younger than 35 in good health. CDR3s include the opening cysteine and the closing phenylalanine or tryptophan. D genes are given only for firm matches. Some rows mark clone size as missing; the rest say once, few, many or name a class of expanded clone.

clone size	V gene	D gene	J gene	CDR3 DNA	CDR3 protein
once	TRBV2	.	TRBJ2-3	TGTGCCAGCAGTCGGGACTCACTAAACACAGATACGCAGTATTTT	CASSRDSLNTDTQYF
few	TRBV5-6	.	TRBJ1-2	TGTGCCAGCAGCTTGGCAGGGGAGGACATCTTCTATGGCTACACCTTC	CASSLAGEDIFYGYTF
.	TRBV27	.	TRBJ1-2	TGTGCCAGCAGCTCATTCATGCAAGGGTCCCAACAAACAATGCCCCATGGCTACACCTTC	CASSSFMQGSQQTMPHGYTF
.	TRBV28	.	TRBJ1-6	TGTGCCAGCACGGAATGGACTGACCTAACGACACCCCTCCACTTT	CASTEWTDLTTPLHF
.	TRBV6-5	TRBD1	TRBJ2-1	TGTGCCAGCAGCCCGACAGGGGCCTCTTACAATGAGCAGTTCTTC	CASSPTGASYNEQFF
.	TRBV7-6	.	TRBJ2-1	TGTGCCAGCAGCCCCTATAACTTCGCTAACTACAATGAGCAGTTCTTC	CASSPYNFANYNEQFF
once	TRBV2	.	TRBJ1-4	TGTGCCAGCAGTGCCGTGGCGGGGGGCGGTGAAAAACTGTTTTTT	CASSAVAGGGEKLFF
once	TRBV6-5	.	TRBJ2-3	TGTGCCAGCAGGTCACTAGGAAGCACAGATACGCAGTATTTT	CASRSLGSTDTQYF
.	TRBV28	TRBD1	TRBJ1-4	TGTGCCAGCCGGGACAGGGCCGTGGCTAATGAAAAACTGTTTTTT	CASRDRAVANEKLFF
.	TRBV2	.	TRBJ1-4	TGTGCCAGCGCAAAGGTGGGACGAAGCCGGGACATAGTTAATGAAAAACTGTTTTTT	CASAKVGRSRDIVNEKLFF
.	TRBV12-5	.	TRBJ2-5	TGTGCTAGTGGTCCCCAGGGGACCTTGGATCAAGAGACCCAGTACTTC	CASGPQGTLDQETQYF
.	TRBV13	.	TRBJ1-3	TGTGCCAGCAGCTCCTTAGACAGGCTGGACGGAAACACCATATATTTT	CASSSLDRLDGNTIYF
.	TRBV9	.	TRBJ1-3	TGTGCCAGCAGCCTCCATGCCAACACCATATATTTT	CASSLHANTIYF
.	TRBV25-1	.	TRBJ1-1	TGTGCCAGCAGTTATCCGGGGAACACTGAAGCTTTCTTT	CASSYPGNTEAFF
.	TRBV6-2/TRBV6-3	.	TRBJ1-2	TGTGCCAGCAGTTACTCCTCCCAGGGGAACTATGGCTACACCTTC	CASSYSSQGNYGYTF
few	TRBV12-3/TRBV12-4	.	TRBJ1-2	TGTGCCAGCAGTTTAAGGGTGGAAGGCTACACCTTC	CASSLRVEGYTF
.	TRBV5-1	.	TRBJ1-1	TGCGCCAGCAGCCCCCGAGAGGGACTGAACACTGAAGCTTTCTTT	CASSPREGLNTEAFF